What follows are 12 T cell receptor beta chains derived from one specimen sequenced in a study of cytomegalovirus exposure and HLA in healthy donors. The PCR had 60 Vbeta and 13 Jbeta primers. Using immunoSEQ multiplex PCR, the repertoire was profiled, and TCRdb retains in-frame clones only, with some absent. The sample records under 150,000 clones, around 78% being singletons. Sequencing used PBMCs. These receptors were collected from a woman aged 40 to 50 in good health and CMV-seropositive.

The chain uses TRBV28 and TRBJ2-5, with D possibly matching TRBD1 (6 bases). From germline, CDR1 is MDHEN and CDR2 SYDVKM. The CDR3 loop spans 14 amino acids. V was shortened by 8 bases and J by 2 bases, with 15 bases between the two germline ends. CDR3 protein: CASSFAGTQETQYF. The CDR3 DNA reads as TGTGCCAGCTCTTTTGCCGGGACACAAGAGACCCAGTACTTC.

The chain carries TRBV28 and TRBJ2-7; 10 nucleotides align to TRBD2. Germline trimming cut 5 bases from V and 3 bases from J; bases unmatched to any gene: 7. Germline loops: CDR1 MDHEN, CDR2 SYDVKM. The CDR3 is made up of 15 amino acids. The chain's CDR3 is CASSPTWTSGYEQYF. The CDR3 DNA reads as TGTGCCAGCAGTCCGACATGGACTAGCGGCTACGAGCAGTACTTC.

The rearrangement uses TRBV2 and TRBJ2-7, with TRBD1 as a possible D gene (5 bases). The CDR3 spans 14 residues. Looked up from germline, CDR1 is SNHLY and CDR2 is FYNNEI. Trimming shortened V by 1 base and J by 2 bases, and 9 bases separated the two germline ends. The CDR3 sequence: CASSEGGQAYEQYF. The CDR3 DNA reads TGTGCCAGCAGTGAAGGTGGACAAGCCTACGAGCAGTACTTC.

This chain links TRBV10-3 with TRBJ1-2; no reliable D call. The CDR3 length is 16 residues. CDR1 and CDR2 from the germline V gene are ENHRY and SYGVKD. The V end was cut by 3 bases, the J end by 2 bases, with 16 bases between. CDR3 residues: CAISDSGGHMNYGYTF. In DNA form, the CDR3 reads TGTGCCATCAGTGACTCGGGAGGGCATATGAACTATGGCTACACCTTC.

The rearrangement links TRBV19 to TRBJ2-5, with D unresolved. From germline, CDR1 is LNHDA and CDR2 SQIVND (reference sequence). The CDR3 has 13 amino acids. The germline V and J ends were trimmed by 5 bases and 0 bases, with 7 bases remaining between them. This CDR3 is CASSEHYQETQYF. CDR3 sequence (DNA): TGTGCCAGTAGTGAGCACTACCAAGAGACCCAGTACTTC.

The V call is TRBV15, the J call TRBJ2-5; unclear D gene. Germline CDR1 LNHNV, CDR2 YYDKDF (reference sequence). V was clipped by 0 bases and J by 9 bases, with 14 bases between them. The CDR3 consists of 14 residues. CDR3 in amino acids: CATSREGGNRAQYF. The CDR3 DNA reads TGTGCCACCAGCAGAGAGGGTGGCAACCGGGCCCAGTACTTC.

The rearrangement joins TRBV7-6 to TRBJ2-2; 10 nucleotides match TRBD2. Unmatched junction bases numbered 2, after V lost 0 bases and J lost 1 base. Germline-derived CDR1 and CDR2 are SGHVS and FNYEAQ. The CDR3 contains 17 residues. The CDR3 sequence: CASSLASSGRNTGELFF. CDR3 bases: TGTGCCAGCAGCTTAGCTTCTAGCGGGAGGAACACCGGGGAGCTGTTTTTT.

This clone was counted once. The CDR3 nucleotides are TGTGCCAGCAGCTTAGCCCAGGGGGCAGGTACAGATACGCAGTATTTT. It translates to CASSLAQGAGTDTQYF. This rearrangement joins TRBV11-2 to TRBJ2-3; 8 bases are shared with TRBD1. V lost 1 base to trimming and J lost 3 bases; unmatched junction nucleotides: 6. Germline values: CDR1 SGHAT, CDR2 FQNNGV. This CDR3 contains 16 residues.

A single count supports this clone. The rearrangement links TRBV11-2 to TRBJ2-5, with 13 bases that match TRBD2. CDR1 and CDR2 from the germline V gene are SGHAT and FQNNGV. V lost 2 bases, J lost 10 bases, and 1 base stayed unmatched. This CDR3 comprises 13 residues. The DNA for the CDR3 is TGTGCCAGCAGCTTACGACTAGCGGGAGGCCAGTACTTC. Encoded protein: CASSLRLAGGQYF. Full variable domain (rest looked up from reference TRBV11-2 and TRBJ2-5): EAGVAQSPRYKIIEKRQSVAFWCNPISGHATLYWYQQILGQGPKLLIQFQNNGVVDDSQLPKDRFSAERLKGVDSTLKIQPAKLEDSAVYLCASSLRLAGGQYFGPGTRLLVL.

J is TRBJ2-2 and V is TRBV5-1, with TRBD1 as a possible D gene (6 bases). Germline V gene sequence: CDR1 SGHRS, CDR2 YFSETQ. The CDR3 contains 14 residues. Trimming removed 3 bases from V and 1 base from J, with 7 bases in between. CDR3 DNA sequence: TGCGCCAGCAGCTCGGACAGGAACACCGGGGAGCTGTTTTTT. Its translation: CASSSDRNTGELFF. Based on the CDR3 plus reference TRBV5-1 and TRBJ2-2, the full variable domain is KAGVTQTPRYLIKTRGQQVTLSCSPISGHRSVSWYQQTPGQGLQFLFEYFSETQRNKGNFPGRFSGRQFSNSRSEMNVSTLELGDSALYLCASSSDRNTGELFFGEGSRLTVL.

The chain couples TRBV10-3 to TRBJ2-3; 8 positions match TRBD2. This CDR3 contains 16 residues. Germline V lookup: CDR1 ENHRY, CDR2 SYGVKD. Unmatched junction bases numbered 9, after V lost 4 bases and J lost 3 bases. The CDR3: CAISGGGTRRTDTQYF. CDR3 nucleotide sequence: TGTGCCATCAGTGGTGGGGGGACTAGAAGGACAGATACGCAGTATTTT.

The chain combines TRBV19 with TRBJ2-7; 7 nucleotides agree with TRBD2. The CDR3 totals 15 residues. Germline CDR1 is LNHDA and CDR2 is SQIVND (reference sequence). V was pared by 3 bases and J by 1 base, with 6 bases of the junction left unmatched. This CDR3 reads CASSIRERGSYEQYF. Written as DNA, the CDR3 is TGTGCCAGTAGTATCAGGGAGCGGGGATCCTACGAGCAGTACTTC.